This TCR beta chain was obtained from a study of vaccination and CD4 T cells after COVID-19 (dated by TCRdb to between 2021 and 2024). As for the study more broadly: Convalescent patients had a positive SARS-CoV-2 result on nasal swab PCR, and of these patients, fewer than ten had mild disease and one had severe disease. In the convalescent cohort there were six males and four females, among whom were two Hispanic individuals, seven Caucasians, two Asians and one multiracial person. For stimulating the cultures, overlapping spike peptide pools were used, derived from SARS-CoV-2 as well as from the common cold coronaviruses HCoV-NL63, HCoV-OC43 and HCoV-229E. Control cultures used a CEFX viral epitope pool as positive control, an HIV-1 Nef peptide pool as negative control, or no peptide. Two doses of either the Pfizer-BioNTech BNT162b2 vaccine (n=8) or the Moderna mRNA-1273 vaccine (n=2) were administered to participants. The time from the second vaccine dose to post-vaccine blood sampling had a median of approximately 72 days and ranged from about 14 to 241 days. The spike-specific CD4+ TCR repertoire was compared before and after mRNA vaccination in over nine COVID-19 convalescent patients and a handful of infection-naive healthy vaccine recipients. Post-COVID blood samples from convalescent patients were collected a median of roughly 100 days after diagnosis, with a range of 35 to 161 days.

Measured from the cysteine to the phenylalanine, the CDR3 is 15 residues long. The CDR3 DNA has 45 bases and is translated from base 1. The germline V gene specifies SGHDN as CDR1 and FVKESK as CDR2. Trimmed from V: 0 bases; trimmed from J: 2 bases; junction bases lacking a gene match: 2. What the study reported, not specific to this receptor: Nearly all vaccine-specific clones in convalescent patients (304 of 307) were mono-reactive for SARS-CoV-2 spike rather than cross-reactive with common cold coronaviruses. The study included relatively few convalescent patients and did not analyze early timepoints after natural infection. Although the median number of SARS-CoV-2-reactive clonotypes went up from roughly 19 after infection to about 38 after vaccination, the increase was not significant. In convalescent patients, a median around 86% of post-vaccine SARS-CoV-2-reactive clones were detected only after vaccination, suggesting vaccine-specific priming.

The library relied on PCR. DNA from cultured CD4+ T cells was subjected to TCR sequencing with the Oncomine TCR Beta short-read assay at the Johns Hopkins FTIC core. The QIAamp micro DNA kit was used to extract genomic DNA from the cultured CD4+ T cells. Oncomine TCR Beta libraries from cultured CD4+ T cells were pooled using unique dual indexes and sequenced on an Illumina iSeq 100. On the authors' methods: Non-productive sequences were removed, and CDR3s not starting with C, not ending with F or W, or shorter than 7 amino acids were discarded. Antigen-specific clonotypes were identified using the MANAFEST web application through comparison of peptide-stimulated wells with reference and other culture wells. To be called positive, a clone needed an FDR below 0.05, an odds ratio above 5, and a productive frequency above 0.1% in at least two of three replicate wells. A clonotype counted as cross-reactive if it showed significant expansion both in the SARS-CoV-2 spike wells and in at least one common cold coronavirus spike condition. Similarity between CDR3 sequences was evaluated in R version 3.6.1 using Levenshtein distances (stringdist) and unrooted phylogenetic trees (ape). The public sequencing data were trimmed at Q25 with fastp and processed into clonotypes with MiXCR by TCRdb, which kept only in-frame beta chains. Rows with one shared CDR3 protein collapse into an entry with the most common genes and DNA. The V and J calls shown here were made by TCRdb, not taken from the authors' results. In this sample the table shows fewer than 4,000 distinct CDR3 sequences, approximately 80% of which occur a single time. Around 36% of the sample belongs to the ten largest clones.

The treatment or condition label, read with the paper, signifies: 10-day PBMC culture with coronavirus spike peptide pools or control peptides (ViraFEST assay). To expand antigen-specific T cells with peptide pools and then pick out the expanded clonotypes through TCR sequencing, the study relied on the ViraFEST assay. Positive SARS-CoV-2 PCR tests in the convalescent patients dated from March to December 2020, before Alpha, Beta and Delta variants emerged in the United States. Each well held two million PBMCs cultured with 9 to 10 ug/ml peptide pools in IMDM containing 5% human AB serum and 7.5 to 10 IU/ml IL-2. On days 3 and 7, half of the culture medium was replaced with fresh IL-2-containing medium. After roughly 9 days of culture, CD4+ T cells were isolated by negative selection with the EasySep CD4+ T cell isolation kit. PBMCs were separated from whole blood using Ficoll-Paque Plus gradient centrifugation and then either used fresh or cryopreserved at -140C. In general, triplicate wells were set up for every culture condition.

Notes on this clonotype: Its antigen specificity is not known. Per-base quality was not reported, and no clone a single base away is much larger than it.

The receptor was isolated from a human donor who had recovered from COVID-19. The sample consisted of CD4+ T cells from blood, cultured in vitro. The V and J segments used are TRBV14 and TRBJ2-3; 7 of the junction bases match TRBD2. CDR3 loop: CASSQEGRVTDTQYF. The bases are TGTGCCAGCAGCCAAGAAGGGAGGGTCACAGATACGCAGTATTTT.